This TCR beta chain was sequenced for a study of cytomegalovirus exposure and HLA in healthy donors. The PCR was carried out with 60 Vbeta primers and 13 Jbeta primers. This table comes from immunoSEQ multiplex PCR, and its TCRdb copy is limited to in-frame clones, with some not included. This sample lists 50,000 to 70,000 clones; its ten largest clones have less than 4.5%. The material sequenced was PBMCs. The clonotype originates from a woman aged 18 to 35 in good health and CMV-seronegative.

In DNA form, the CDR3 reads TGTGCCAGTCCATCGAACACCGGGGAGCTGTTTTTT. Translated, it gives CASPSNTGELFF. V and J are TRBV7-9 and TRBJ2-2; D is unresolved. CDR1 and CDR2 from the germline V gene are SEHNR and FQNEAQ (reference sequence). This CDR3 contains 12 residues. Trimming shortened V by 9 bases and J by 0 bases, and 5 bases separated the two germline ends.